These 2 T cell receptor beta chains were all obtained from the same sample, sequenced in a study of CD8 T cells in Susac syndrome. Reverse transcription used about 0.45 to 1 ug RNA and random hexamers. MiXCR was run by TCRdb on the immunoSEQ multiplex PCR reads, yielding one entry per CDR3 protein. The sample holds 140,000 or so distinct CDR3 sequences; around 95% are singletons and the top ten take less than 0.085%. Sequenced: CD4+ T cells from PBMCs. These receptor sequences come from a human donor with Susac syndrome.

V usage is TRBV2 and J usage is TRBJ2-7; D possibly uses TRBD1 or TRBD2 (5 bases each). In germline, CDR1 is SNHLY, CDR2 FYNNEI. The CDR3 is 11 amino acids. The V and J ends lost 8 bases and 6 bases respectively, with 11 bases between them. CDR3 coding DNA: TGTGCCAGCGGGACCACCGCCGAGCAGTACTTC. It codes for CASGTTAEQYF.

The chain is built from TRBV20-1 and TRBJ2-5; D possibly corresponds to TRBD2 (5 bases). The length of the CDR3 is 13 residues. Deletions cut 5 bases from V and 1 base from J, with 11 bases between. Germline CDR1 DFQATT, CDR2 SNEGSKA (reference sequence). CDR3 residues: CSAPLAPQETQYF. DNA of the CDR3: TGCAGTGCTCCTCTAGCTCCCCAAGAGACCCAGTACTTC.